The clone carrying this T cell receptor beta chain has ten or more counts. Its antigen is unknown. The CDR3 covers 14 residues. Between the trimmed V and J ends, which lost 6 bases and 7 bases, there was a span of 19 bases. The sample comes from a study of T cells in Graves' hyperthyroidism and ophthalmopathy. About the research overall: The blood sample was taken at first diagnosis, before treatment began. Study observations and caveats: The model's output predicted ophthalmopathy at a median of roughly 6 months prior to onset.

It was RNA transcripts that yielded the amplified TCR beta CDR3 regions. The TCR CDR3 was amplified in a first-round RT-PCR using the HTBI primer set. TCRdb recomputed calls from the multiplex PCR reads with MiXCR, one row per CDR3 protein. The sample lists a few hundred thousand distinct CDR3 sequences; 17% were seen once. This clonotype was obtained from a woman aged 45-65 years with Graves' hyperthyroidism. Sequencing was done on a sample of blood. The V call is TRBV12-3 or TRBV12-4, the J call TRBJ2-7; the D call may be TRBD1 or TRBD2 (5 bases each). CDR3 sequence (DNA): TGTGCCAGCAGCCCGGGACCGACCTCGGGGGAGCAGTACTTC. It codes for CASSPGPTSGEQYF.